A single sample is the source of the 30 T cell receptor beta chains below, sequenced in a study of shared T cell receptors in the human thymus. Libraries were prepared by immunoSEQ multiplex PCR; TCRdb keeps only in-frame clonotypes and omits some of them. The sample has hundreds of thousands of clones, 80% to 90% seen once. These data are also associated with another study on human thymus T cells.

The sample consisted of thymocytes. All receptors derive from a boy under two years old with a congenital heart defect.

This clone appeared once. The chain joins TRBV27 to TRBJ2-1, with D possibly being TRBD1 (6 bases). The germline CDR1 and CDR2 sequences are MNHEY and SMNVEV (reference sequence). This CDR3 contains 14 residues. The V and J ends lost 5 bases and 3 bases respectively, with 11 bases between them. The CDR3 nucleotides read TGTGCCAGCAGTAGAGGGGGAAACTACAATGAGCAGTTCTTC. This translates into CASSRGGNYNEQFF.

The V call is TRBV27, the J call TRBJ2-7, with 8 positions matching TRBD2. CDR3 size: 15 residues. Germline V CDR1 and CDR2: MNHEY, SMNVEV (reference sequence). After removal of 4 bases from V and 0 bases from J, the junction contained 5 bases not matched to a gene. CDR3 DNA: TGTGCCAGCAGTTCCAAAAGCGGGAGCTCCTACGAGCAGTACTTC. It encodes CASSSKSGSSYEQYF.

The chain has TRBV28 and TRBJ2-7; tentatively, D is TRBD1 (5 bases). CDR1 is MDHEN and CDR2 is SYDVKM in the germline V gene. With 7 bases removed from V and 4 bases from J, the gap between germline ends came to 17 bases. The length of the CDR3 is 14 residues. CDR3 protein: CASTGLGVPYEQYF. The DNA of the CDR3 is TGTGCCAGCACCGGCCTAGGGGTCCCGTACGAGCAGTACTTC.

The chain links TRBV30 to TRBJ1-5; 9 nucleotides align to TRBD1. Losses at the gene ends were 2 bases for V and 4 bases for J; bases not matched to a gene: 3. Germline CDR1 GTSNPN, CDR2 SVGIG (reference sequence). The CDR3 totals 14 residues. The CDR3 sequence is CAWSQGQGNQPQHF. The CDR3 region has the DNA TGTGCCTGGAGTCAGGGACAGGGTAATCAGCCCCAGCATTTT.

The rearrangement uses TRBV28 and TRBJ1-5, with 9 nucleotides matching TRBD1. The CDR3 extends over 20 amino acids. The V and J ends lost 7 bases and 3 bases, in that order; junction bases with no gene match: 22. CDR1 MDHEN and CDR2 SYDVKM come from the germline V gene. CDR3 loop: CASKKGPGTGPPFDNQPQHF. DNA for the CDR3: TGTGCCAGCAAAAAAGGTCCCGGGACAGGGCCCCCCTTTGACAATCAGCCCCAGCATTTT.

V and J are TRBV11-2 and TRBJ1-2; a possible D gene is TRBD1 (5 bases). The germline gives CDR1 SGHAT, CDR2 FQNNGV. The CDR3 consists of 13 residues. The ends were cut back, 3 bases at V and 3 bases at J, with 8 bases in the middle. In nucleotides, the CDR3 is TGTGCCAGCAGCTTTGGGGGGGACTATGGCTACACCTTC. It codes for CASSFGGDYGYTF.

This rearrangement joins TRBV5-1 to TRBJ1-2, with D possibly matching TRBD1 (5 bases). CDR1 and CDR2 from the germline V gene are SGHRS and YFSETQ. The CDR3 sequence is 16 residues long. Trimming shortened V by 0 bases and J by 3 bases, and 15 bases separated the two germline ends. In DNA, the CDR3 is TGCGCCAGCAGCTTGGGGGGGAGGCCATATCACTATGGCTACACCTTC. Encoded protein: CASSLGGRPYHYGYTF.

The J gene is TRBJ1-1, the V gene TRBV12-5, with 9 nucleotides matching TRBD1. There are 15 residues in the CDR3. The V gene end was trimmed by 2 bases and the J gene end by 1 base; junction bases not matched to a gene: 2. CDR1 is LGHNT and CDR2 is FRNRAP in the germline V gene. CDR3 DNA sequence: TGTGCTAGTGGTTTGCCGGGACAGGGGAACACTGAAGCTTTCTTT. This sequence encodes CASGLPGQGNTEAFF. Supplemented by reference TRBV12-5 and TRBJ1-1, the full variable domain reads DARVTQTPRHKVTEMGQEVTMRCQPILGHNTVFWYRQTMMQGLELLAYFRNRAPLDDSGMPKDRFSAEMPDATLATLKIQPSEPRDSAVYFCASGLPGQGNTEAFFGQGTRLTVV.

This clone came up once. The gene calls are TRBV28 and TRBJ2-2; tentatively, D is TRBD2 (5 bases). Between the trimmed V and J ends, which lost 2 bases and 3 bases, there was a span of 7 bases. The CDR3 extends over 14 amino acids. The V gene's germline CDR1 is MDHEN and CDR2 SYDVKM. CDR3 protein: CASSLTSYTGELFF. CDR3 DNA: TGTGCCAGCAGTTTAACTAGTTACACCGGGGAGCTGTTTTTT.

J is TRBJ1-4 and V is TRBV5-5, with D maybe TRBD1 (5 bases). The germline V gene encodes CDR1 SGHKS and CDR2 YYEKEE (reference sequence). This CDR3 has 15 residues. V was trimmed by 5 bases and J by 5 bases, leaving 16 bases between them. Written as DNA, the CDR3 is TGTGCCAGCAGAATTCGGTCGGGGGAAAATGAAAAACTGTTTTTT. Its translation is CASRIRSGENEKLFF.

This chain links TRBV29-1 with TRBJ2-7; a weak D match, TRBD1 (6 bases). V was clipped by 4 bases and J by 3 bases, with 13 bases between them. CDR3 length: 13 residues. The germline V gene has CDR1 SQVTM and CDR2 ANQGSEA. The CDR3 region has the DNA TGCAGCGTTGGGGCAGGGGTCATCTACGAGCAGTACTTC. Translation: CSVGAGVIYEQYF.

The count of this clone is one. The V and J genes are TRBV14 and TRBJ2-1, with TRBD2 identical over 10 bases. The V gene end was trimmed by 3 bases and the J gene end by 6 bases; junction bases not matched to a gene: 2. The CDR3 runs to 14 residues. Germline V gene data show CDR1 as SGHDN and CDR2 as FVKESK. The CDR3 loop reads CASSQWTSGNEQFF. The DNA of the CDR3 is TGTGCCAGCAGCCAGTGGACTAGCGGCAATGAGCAGTTCTTC.

This clone appeared once. This chain connects TRBV14 to TRBJ2-7, with 9 bases aligning to TRBD2. Germline loops: CDR1 SGHDN, CDR2 FVKESK. The CDR3 runs to 14 residues. Trimming took 1 base from V and 6 from J; bases not matched to a gene: 4. DNA of the CDR3: TGTGCCAGCAGCCAAGGGGGACTAGCTTCCGAGCAGTACTTC. Amino acid sequence: CASSQGGLASEQYF.

This rearrangement joins TRBV29-1 to TRBJ1-4, with 7 bases identical to TRBD1. V shed 4 bases and J 3 bases; nucleotides not matched to a gene: 17. The CDR3 loop spans 18 amino acids. The V gene's germline CDR1 is SQVTM and CDR2 ANQGSEA. CDR3 DNA: TGCAGCGTTGTTTTCGGGGCGCCAGGGGGGAATCCTAATGAAAAACTGTTTTTT. This sequence encodes CSVVFGAPGGNPNEKLFF.

This clone was picked up one time. V is TRBV15 and J is TRBJ2-1, with 11 bases fitting TRBD2. CDR1 and CDR2 from the germline V gene are LNHNV and YYDKDF (reference sequence). The ends lost 3 bases at V and 8 bases at J; junction bases unmatched: 12. The CDR3 sequence is 17 residues long. Here the CDR3 reads CATSRKGTSGPMDEQFF. CDR3 DNA: TGTGCCACCAGCAGGAAAGGGACTAGCGGTCCTATGGATGAGCAGTTCTTC.

This clone was seen only a few times. The V and J genes are TRBV19 and TRBJ1-4; no reliable D call. The CDR3 totals 13 residues. Germline V gene sequence: CDR1 LNHDA, CDR2 SQIVND (reference sequence). Trimming cost V 1 base and J 7 bases, with 7 bases left between them. CDR3 bases: TGTGCCAGTAGTATAGGGACTTCTGAAAAACTGTTTTTT. Translating gives CASSIGTSEKLFF. Looking up the rest from reference TRBV19 and TRBJ1-4 gives the full variable domain: DGGITQSPKYLFRKEGQNVTLSCEQNLNHDAMYWYRQDPGQGLRLIYYSQIVNDFQKGDIAEGYSVSREKKESFPLTVTSAQKNPTAFYLCASSIGTSEKLFFGSGTQLSVL.

The rearrangement uses TRBV6-1 and TRBJ2-7, with 8 bases matching TRBD2. With 6 bases clipped from V and 4 bases from J, the junction kept 8 bases outside the gene matches. Germline V lookup: CDR1 MNHNS, CDR2 SASEGT. The CDR3 contains 14 residues. CDR3 sequence: CASRDSGELYEQYF. The CDR3 nucleotides read TGTGCCAGCAGGGATAGCGGGGAATTATACGAGCAGTACTTC.

The V gene is TRBV5-4, the J gene TRBJ2-2; TRBD2 might be the D (5 bases). CDR3 length equals 15 residues. V was shortened by 2 bases and J by 1 base, with 9 bases between the two germline ends. Germline CDR1 is SGHNT and CDR2 is YYREEE (reference sequence). CDR3 nucleotide sequence: TGTGCCAGCAGCTTTGGCGGGCGGAACACCGGGGAGCTGTTTTTT. Its protein product is CASSFGGRNTGELFF.

The rearrangement links TRBV15 to TRBJ1-3; TRBD1 aligns across 7 bases. The CDR3 is 18 amino acids. Germline CDR1 is LNHNV and CDR2 is YYDKDF (reference sequence). V gave up 2 bases and J gave up 0 bases; unmatched junction bases: 10. This chain's CDR3 is CATSRPRTGRHSGNTIYF. CDR3 nucleotide sequence: TGTGCCACCAGCAGACCCCGGACAGGCCGCCACTCTGGAAACACCATATATTTT.

This chain uses TRBV5-5 with TRBJ1-1; 7 nucleotides match TRBD1. The CDR3 spans 15 residues. CDR1 is SGHKS, CDR2 YYEKEE, per germline (reference sequence). Trimming at V came to 5 bases and at J to 2 bases, leaving 9 bases not matched to a gene. CDR3 nucleotide sequence: TGTGCCAGCAGTTCCGACAGGGTGTTTAACACTGAAGCTTTCTTT. As protein: CASSSDRVFNTEAFF.

The CDR3 loop is CASSELPGTGHNEQFF. CDR3 DNA: TGTGCCAGCAGTGAACTCCCCGGGACAGGGCACAATGAGCAGTTCTTC. The rearrangement joins TRBV25-1 to TRBJ2-1; 9 bases are shared with TRBD1. The CDR3 contains 16 residues. J lost 5 bases, V lost 2 bases, and 7 bases had no gene match. The germline CDR1 and CDR2 sequences are MGHDK and SYGVNS.

This chain uses TRBV4-3 with TRBJ2-7, with 8 bases aligning to TRBD2. Germline V gene lookup returns CDR1 LGHNA and CDR2 YSLEER. Germline trimming cut 2 bases from V and 2 bases from J; bases unmatched to any gene: 8. The CDR3 covers 16 residues. CDR3 nucleotide sequence: TGCGCCAGCAGCCAAAGTTGGACTAGCTATCCCTACGAGCAGTACTTC. Translated: CASSQSWTSYPYEQYF.

The CDR3 loop reads CASSQVRGKGSPRRDSGANVLTF. The CDR3 region has the DNA TGTGCCAGCAGCCAAGTTAGGGGAAAGGGGTCGCCTCGACGAGACTCTGGGGCCAACGTCCTGACTTTC. The genes are TRBV14 and TRBJ2-6; possible D gene TRBD1, 5 bases. Per germline, CDR1 SGHDN and CDR2 FVKESK. Trimming removed 1 base from V and 0 bases from J, with 28 bases in between. The CDR3 extends over 23 amino acids.

Concerning this clone itself: In the same sample, other DNA sequences code for this CDR3. The chain links TRBV28 to TRBJ1-2, with 7 nucleotides matching TRBD1. The V segment lost 4 bases and the J segment 4 bases; nucleotides outside the gene matches: 3. Germline-derived CDR1 and CDR2 are MDHEN and SYDVKM. The CDR3 extends over 13 amino acids. The CDR3 nucleotides are TGTGCCAGCAGTTCGGACAGGATCTATGGCTACACCTTC. This codes for CASSSDRIYGYTF.

The DNA for the CDR3 is TGTGCCAGCAGCTTTAGCGGGTCTGGTGAGCAGTTCTTC. Residues: CASSFSGSGEQFF. This rearrangement joins TRBV13 to TRBJ2-1; TRBD2 agrees at 7 bases. Germline V gene data show CDR1 as PRHDT and CDR2 as FYEKMQ (reference sequence). After removal of 3 bases from V and 9 bases from J, the junction contained 5 bases not matched to a gene. The CDR3 loop spans 13 amino acids.

The V gene is TRBV14, the J gene TRBJ1-2; 10 bases align to TRBD1. After removal of 5 bases from V and 3 bases from J, the junction contained 6 bases not matched to a gene. There are 15 residues in the CDR3. The V gene's germline CDR1 is SGHDN and CDR2 FVKESK. CDR3 DNA sequence: TGTGCCAGCAGCGACCGGGACAGGGGCGACTATGGCTACACCTTC. As protein: CASSDRDRGDYGYTF.

The chain joins TRBV5-4 to TRBJ2-1; 13 bases fit TRBD2. J gave up 7 bases and V 4 bases, and 5 bases lay outside the gene matches. Germline V gene sequence: CDR1 SGHNT, CDR2 YYREEE (reference sequence). The CDR3 runs to 15 residues. CDR3 sequence: CASSHGTSGKNEQFF. The CDR3 nucleotides are TGTGCCAGCAGCCACGGGACTAGCGGGAAAAATGAGCAGTTCTTC.

V and J are TRBV7-3 and TRBJ2-3; D might be TRBD1 (5 bases). This CDR3 has 13 amino acids. The ends were cut back, 4 bases at V and 6 bases at J, with 11 bases in the middle. The germline gives CDR1 SGHTA, CDR2 FQGTGA. This CDR3 is CASSYDSGDTQYF. CDR3 coding DNA: TGTGCCAGCAGCTACGACAGTGGGGATACGCAGTATTTT.

The chain employs TRBV27 and TRBJ1-3; D remains unclear. The germline gives CDR1 MNHEY, CDR2 SMNVEV (reference sequence). The CDR3 runs 15 residues. V was shortened by 3 bases and J by 2 bases, with 11 bases between the two germline ends. CDR3 bases: TGTGCCAGCAGTTTGGAGGGAAGGACTGGAAACACCATATATTTT. Translated, it gives CASSLEGRTGNTIYF.

The rearrangement links TRBV29-1 to TRBJ2-5; TRBD2 aligns across 10 bases. The V gene's germline CDR1 is SQVTM and CDR2 ANQGSEA. The CDR3 is 16 residues long. The trim removed 5 bases at V and 0 bases at J, leaving 9 bases unmatched. The CDR3 protein is CSVRRTSGRNQETQYF. CDR3 nucleotides: TGCAGCGTTAGGCGGACTAGCGGTAGAAACCAAGAGACCCAGTACTTC.